This T cell receptor beta chain was recovered during a study of CD4 T cells in relation to SARS-CoV-2 and coronaviruses. Study-level information: After nine to eleven days of antigen culture, PBMC TCR beta CDR3s were sequenced.

The protocol was immunoSEQ multiplex PCR, while the TCRdb copy is restricted to in-frame clones and leaves out a portion. The sample has about 43,000 clones, approximately 80% seen once. Cryopreserved PBMCs were CD4-enriched, then split into naive and memory cells. For roughly ten days, roughly 100,000 sorted CD4+ cells grew with T cell-depleted PBMCs and CEF. Germline V lookup: CDR1 SGHDN, CDR2 FVKESK. The CDR3 runs 15 residues. Trimming shortened V by 1 base and J by 7 bases, and 13 bases separated the two germline ends. With regard to this clone: The antigen is undetermined.

This receptor was identified in an adult with COVID-19. The sequenced sample consisted of naive CD4+ T cells from PBMCs, cultured in vitro. The subset was: naive CD4+ T cells isolated by negative enrichment. This chain uses TRBV14 with TRBJ1-4; D call uncertain. The CDR3 DNA reads as TGTGCCAGCAGCCAAGCTCGGGATTTGTCTGAAAAACTGTTTTTT. Protein product: CASSQARDLSEKLFF.